This T cell receptor (beta chain) was sequenced during a study of response to subunit inactivated influenza vaccine. General study results and limits: The study's authors posited that every seasonal influenza vaccination enlists few new T cells.

From the RT-PCR reads, TCRdb called clonotypes with MiXCR, one entry per CDR3 protein. Among hundreds of thousands of distinct CDR3 sequences listed, approximately 12% were seen once. The CDR3 spans 18 residues. Germline V lookup: CDR1 MNHEY, CDR2 SMNVEV (reference sequence). Deletions cut 2 bases from V and 0 bases from J, with 14 bases between. As regards this clonotype: The antigen remains unidentified.

Sample: PBMCs from blood, taken roughly 6 weeks after vaccination. The source is a man aged 45-65 years who received an inactivated influenza vaccine. The chain has TRBV27 and TRBJ2-6; D is ambiguous. The chain's CDR3 is CASSLVFGRSSGANVLTF. CDR3 nucleotides: TGTGCCAGCAGTTTAGTCTTTGGCAGAAGCTCTGGGGCCAACGTCCTGACTTTC.